Listed below are T cell receptor beta chains from one sample, sequenced in a study of persistence of HIV-infected CD4 T cells. The repertoire was sequenced with immunoSEQ multiplex PCR; TCRdb's copy has only in-frame clones and lacks some. The sample lists tens of thousands of clones; 78% were seen once. Antigens for these TCRs are unknown. The sequenced sample was CD4+ T cells sorted from PBMCs after roughly 18-hour stimulation, obtained from a patient who received antiretroviral therapy. These receptor sequences come from an adult man with HIV who was CMV-seropositive. Each CDR3 is given without its conserved first and last residue. Fields, in order: V gene, clone size, CDR3 protein. Clone size appears in some rows only: once, few, many, or a class for an expanded clone.

>TRBV11-3|once
ASSSGLAGDTQY
>TRBV4-2|-
ASSQDRANTGELF
>TRBV24-1|once
ATSDSRGYEQY
>TRBV7-8|-
ASSLVLAGTGELF
>TRBV6-5|-
ASSSQLNEKLF
>TRBV15|-
ATSTGVNQPQH
>TRBV27|once
ASSPSLAPTEAF
>TRBV7-8|-
ASSLVGVGANVLT
>TRBV5-6|few
ASSLREYGYT
>TRBV6-1|once
ASSGTASYGYT